This is a list of T cell receptor beta chains from one sample in a study of cytomegalovirus exposure and HLA in healthy donors. Libraries were prepared by immunoSEQ multiplex PCR; TCRdb keeps only in-frame clonotypes and omits some of them. The data hold about 150,000 clones, with 76% observed a single time. The specimen sequenced was PBMCs. These receptors all come from a middle-aged woman in good health and CMV-seronegative. Both conserved end residues are part of each CDR3. The D gene is left open where the match is weak. Size is stated for part of the rows, as once, few or many counts, or as a class when the clone is expanded.

abundance: .; j_gene: TRBJ2-5; v_gene: TRBV18; d_gene: TRBD1; CDR3aa: CASSPGTGGFETQYF; CDR3nt: TGTGCCAGCTCACCCGGGACAGGGGGATTTGAGACCCAGTACTTC
abundance: .; j_gene: TRBJ2-3; v_gene: TRBV5-1; d_gene: TRBD2; CDR3aa: CASSLGGTSETDTQYF; CDR3nt: TGCGCCAGCAGCTTGGGGGGGACTAGCGAGACAGATACGCAGTATTTT
abundance: .; j_gene: TRBJ2-1; v_gene: TRBV4-2; d_gene: .; CDR3aa: CASSQSRVPYNEQFF; CDR3nt: TGTGCCAGCAGCCAATCGCGGGTCCCCTACAATGAGCAGTTCTTC
abundance: .; j_gene: TRBJ2-2; v_gene: TRBV7-8; d_gene: .; CDR3aa: CASCYSQNTGELFF; CDR3nt: TGTGCCAGCTGTTACAGCCAGAACACCGGGGAGCTGTTTTTT
abundance: .; j_gene: TRBJ1-1; v_gene: TRBV9; d_gene: .; CDR3aa: CASSVDPGGLNTEAFF; CDR3nt: TGTGCCAGCAGCGTAGACCCCGGCGGGTTGAACACTGAAGCTTTCTTT
abundance: few; j_gene: TRBJ2-7; v_gene: TRBV5-1; d_gene: .; CDR3aa: CASSLGHGNEQYF; CDR3nt: TGCGCCAGCAGCTTGGGACATGGCAACGAGCAGTACTTC
abundance: .; j_gene: TRBJ1-5; v_gene: TRBV2; d_gene: .; CDR3aa: CASSELPDYSNQPQHF; CDR3nt: TGTGCCAGCAGTGAATTGCCAGACTATAGCAATCAGCCCCAGCATTTT
abundance: .; j_gene: TRBJ2-2; v_gene: TRBV23-1; d_gene: TRBD1; CDR3aa: CASNQTGGFTGELFF; CDR3nt: TGCGCCAGCAATCAGACAGGGGGCTTCACCGGGGAGCTGTTTTTT
abundance: .; j_gene: TRBJ1-1; v_gene: TRBV18; d_gene: .; CDR3aa: CASSPAGRSNTEAFF; CDR3nt: TGTGCCAGCTCACCCGCGGGACGGTCGAACACTGAAGCTTTCTTT
abundance: .; j_gene: TRBJ2-7; v_gene: TRBV6-5; d_gene: .; CDR3aa: CASSRGLAYEQYF; CDR3nt: TGTGCCAGCAGCCGCGGTTTAGCCTACGAGCAGTACTTC
abundance: .; j_gene: TRBJ2-3; v_gene: TRBV6-6; d_gene: TRBD2; CDR3aa: CASSPGGRMYTQYF; CDR3nt: TGTGCCAGCAGCCCGGGGGGACGGATGTATACGCAGTATTTT
abundance: .; j_gene: TRBJ1-6; v_gene: TRBV15; d_gene: TRBD1; CDR3aa: CATSRGRGNSPLHF; CDR3nt: TGTGCCACCAGCAGAGGCAGGGGGAATTCACCCCTCCACTTT
abundance: few; j_gene: TRBJ1-4; v_gene: TRBV6-5; d_gene: .; CDR3aa: CASSYSPAGINEKLFF; CDR3nt: TGTGCCAGCAGTTACTCCCCCGCAGGCATTAATGAAAAACTGTTTTTT
abundance: .; j_gene: TRBJ2-5; v_gene: TRBV30; d_gene: .; CDR3aa: CAWSVEQVQETQYF; CDR3nt: TGTGCCTGGAGTGTGGAACAGGTGCAAGAGACCCAGTACTTC
abundance: .; j_gene: TRBJ2-7; v_gene: TRBV11-3; d_gene: .; CDR3aa: CASSYGPTYEQYF; CDR3nt: TGTGCCAGCAGCTACGGTCCGACCTACGAGCAGTACTTC
abundance: .; j_gene: TRBJ2-7; v_gene: TRBV5-1; d_gene: TRBD1; CDR3aa: CASSLTGTVYEQYF; CDR3nt: TGCGCCAGCAGCCTGACCGGGACAGTCTACGAGCAGTACTTC
abundance: .; j_gene: TRBJ2-7; v_gene: TRBV27; d_gene: TRBD2; CDR3aa: CASSPSVGGRTYEQYF; CDR3nt: TGTGCCAGCAGTCCCAGTGTTGGCGGGAGGACCTACGAGCAGTACTTC
abundance: .; j_gene: TRBJ1-5; v_gene: TRBV18; d_gene: TRBD1; CDR3aa: CASSGGQANQPQHF; CDR3nt: TGTGCCAGCTCAGGTGGACAGGCTAATCAGCCCCAGCATTTT
abundance: .; j_gene: TRBJ2-3; v_gene: TRBV5-1; d_gene: .; CDR3aa: CASSLGKGFSGDTQYF; CDR3nt: TGCGCCAGCAGCTTGGGGAAGGGGTTTTCGGGAGATACGCAGTATTTT
abundance: .; j_gene: TRBJ2-1; v_gene: TRBV2; d_gene: .; CDR3aa: CASSGTLIAPNEQFF; CDR3nt: TGTGCCAGCAGTGGGACTCTCATTGCCCCAAATGAGCAGTTCTTC
abundance: .; j_gene: TRBJ2-1; v_gene: TRBV19; d_gene: TRBD2; CDR3aa: CASSMGRSSGPYNEQFF; CDR3nt: TGTGCCAGTAGTATGGGCAGGTCTAGCGGACCCTACAATGAGCAGTTCTTC
abundance: .; j_gene: TRBJ1-5; v_gene: TRBV7-2; d_gene: .; CDR3aa: CASSLGGLGLSNQPQHF; CDR3nt: TGTGCCAGCAGCTTAGGAGGGTTGGGTCTTAGCAATCAGCCCCAGCATTTT
abundance: .; j_gene: TRBJ2-7; v_gene: TRBV27; d_gene: TRBD2; CDR3aa: CASSPSPGGGYEQYF; CDR3nt: TGTGCCAGCAGTCCATCACCCGGGGGGGGCTACGAGCAGTACTTC